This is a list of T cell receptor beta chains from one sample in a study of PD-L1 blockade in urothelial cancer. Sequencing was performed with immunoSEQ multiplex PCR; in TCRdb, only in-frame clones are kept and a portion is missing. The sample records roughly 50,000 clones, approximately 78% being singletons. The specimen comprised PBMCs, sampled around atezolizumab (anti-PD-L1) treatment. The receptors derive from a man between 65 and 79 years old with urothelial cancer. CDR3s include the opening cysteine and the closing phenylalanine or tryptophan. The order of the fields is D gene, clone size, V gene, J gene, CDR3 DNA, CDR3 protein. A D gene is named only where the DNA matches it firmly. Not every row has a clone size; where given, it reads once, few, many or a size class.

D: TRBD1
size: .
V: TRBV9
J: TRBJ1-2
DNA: TGTGCCAGCAGTGCGGCAGGGGGAGGTGGCTACACCTTC
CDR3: CASSAAGGGGYTF

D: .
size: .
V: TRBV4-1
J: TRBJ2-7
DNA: TGCGCCAGCAGCCAAGGGGGCGTCGAGGTCCACGAGCAGTACTTC
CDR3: CASSQGGVEVHEQYF

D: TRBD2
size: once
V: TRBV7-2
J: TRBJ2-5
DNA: TGTGCCAGCAGCCCGACTAGCGGGAGAGGGGAGACCCAGTACTTC
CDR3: CASSPTSGRGETQYF

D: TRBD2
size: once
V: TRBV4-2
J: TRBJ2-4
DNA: TGTGCCAGCAGCCCTCTGGGACTAGCGGGAGGCCCGACCCTAGCCAAAAACATTCAGTACTTC
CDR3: CASSPLGLAGGPTLAKNIQYF

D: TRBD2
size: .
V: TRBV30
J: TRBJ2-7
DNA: TGTGCCTGGAGTGTACTGGGGGGGTCCTACGAGCAGTACTTC
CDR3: CAWSVLGGSYEQYF

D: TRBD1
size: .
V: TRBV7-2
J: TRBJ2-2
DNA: TGTGCCAGCAGCCAGCCCACAGGGGGATACACCGGGGAGCTGTTTTTT
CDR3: CASSQPTGGYTGELFF

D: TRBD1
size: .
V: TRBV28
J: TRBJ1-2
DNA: TGTGCCAGCAGCTACAGGGGCTATGGCTACACCTTC
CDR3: CASSYRGYGYTF

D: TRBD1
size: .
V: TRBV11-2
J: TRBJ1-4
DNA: TGTGCCAGCAGCTTGACAGGGGGCTATGTAGAAAAACTGTTTTTT
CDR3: CASSLTGGYVEKLFF

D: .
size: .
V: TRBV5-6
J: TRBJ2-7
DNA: TGTGCCAGCAGCTTGAACAGGGAAGGGGGTCGATACTTC
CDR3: CASSLNREGGRYF

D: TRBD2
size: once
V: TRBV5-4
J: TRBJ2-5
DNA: TGTGCCAGCAGCGTGACTAGCGGGATTGGAGAGACCCAGTACTTC
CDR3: CASSVTSGIGETQYF

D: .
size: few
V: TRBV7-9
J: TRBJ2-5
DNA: TGTGCCACGACAGACGGAGGGGTGCAAGAGACCCAGTACTTC
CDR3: CATTDGGVQETQYF

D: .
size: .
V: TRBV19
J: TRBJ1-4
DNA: TGTGCCAGTAGCTCAGCGGGGTTAGGTGAAAAACTGTTTTTT
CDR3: CASSSAGLGEKLFF

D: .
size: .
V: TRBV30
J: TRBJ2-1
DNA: TGTGCCTGGAGTCGCAATGAGCAGTTCTTC
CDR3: CAWSRNEQFF

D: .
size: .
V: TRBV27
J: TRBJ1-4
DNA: TGTGCCAGCAGTTTAAGAGCTACCGATGCGAGGGAAAAACTGTTTTTT
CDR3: CASSLRATDAREKLFF

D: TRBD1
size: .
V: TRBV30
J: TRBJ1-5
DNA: TGTGCCCATGGGACAGGGGGTAAGGGAAGCAATCAGCCCCAGCATTTT
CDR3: CAHGTGGKGSNQPQHF

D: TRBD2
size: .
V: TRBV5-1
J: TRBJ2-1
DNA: TGCGCCAGCAGCTTTCTTTCTAGCGGGAGCTACAATGAGCAGTTCTTC
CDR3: CASSFLSSGSYNEQFF

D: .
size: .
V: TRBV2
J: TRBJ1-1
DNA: TGTGCCAGCAGTGTTACACCGAACACTGAAGCTTTCTTT
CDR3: CASSVTPNTEAFF

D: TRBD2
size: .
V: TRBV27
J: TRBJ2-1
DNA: TGTGCCAGCAGTTTACTAGCGGGAGGCTACAATGAGCAGTTCTTC
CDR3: CASSLLAGGYNEQFF

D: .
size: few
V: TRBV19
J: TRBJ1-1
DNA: TGTGCCAGTAGTATAGACTTTTTCACTGAAGCTTTCTTT
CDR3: CASSIDFFTEAFF

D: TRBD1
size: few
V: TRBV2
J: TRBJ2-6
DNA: TGTGCCAGCAGCCGGGACAGGGGGCTTTCTGGGGCCAACGTCCTGACTTTC
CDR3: CASSRDRGLSGANVLTF

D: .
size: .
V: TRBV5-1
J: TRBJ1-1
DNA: TGCGCCAGCAGCACACGGCCCGGGGAAGGCACTGAAGCTTTCTTT
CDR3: CASSTRPGEGTEAFF

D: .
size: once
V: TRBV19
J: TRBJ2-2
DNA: TGTGCCAGTAGTCCCCGGGACTTTCCCGCGAACACCGGGGAGCTGTTTTTT
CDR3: CASSPRDFPANTGELFF

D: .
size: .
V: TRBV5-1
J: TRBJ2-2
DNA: TGCGCCAGCAGCTTGGTTGGAGGAGGGCAGACCGGGGAGCTGTTTTTT
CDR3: CASSLVGGGQTGELFF

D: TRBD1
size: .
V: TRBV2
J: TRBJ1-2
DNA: TGTGCCAGCAGTGTCAACCAGGGGGCGGTTGGCTACACCTTC
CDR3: CASSVNQGAVGYTF

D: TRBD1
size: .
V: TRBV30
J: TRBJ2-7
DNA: TGTGCCTGGAGTCAGGACAGGACGTCCGAGCAGTACTTC
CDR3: CAWSQDRTSEQYF

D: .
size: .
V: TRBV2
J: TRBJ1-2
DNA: TGTGCCAGCCGGGACACAGGGTACGTGAACTATGGCTACACCTTC
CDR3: CASRDTGYVNYGYTF

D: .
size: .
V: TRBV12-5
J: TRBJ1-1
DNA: TGTGCTAGTGGTTTGGTACTAGGGGGAATGAACACTGAAGCTTTCTTT
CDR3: CASGLVLGGMNTEAFF

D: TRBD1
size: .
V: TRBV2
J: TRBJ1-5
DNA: TGTGCCAGCAGTGGGACAGGGGGTGGCCAGCCCCAGCATTTT
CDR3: CASSGTGGGQPQHF

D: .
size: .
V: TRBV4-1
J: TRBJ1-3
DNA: TGCGCCAGCAGCCCACTCAGGGCTGCTGGAAACACCATATATTTT
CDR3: CASSPLRAAGNTIYF

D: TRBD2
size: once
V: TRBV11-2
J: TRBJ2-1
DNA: TGTGCCAGCAGCTCGCCGGGACTAGCGGGTGAGCAGTTCTTC
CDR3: CASSSPGLAGEQFF

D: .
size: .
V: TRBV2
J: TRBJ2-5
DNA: TGTGCCATCTCTACTACAGAGACCCAGTACTTC
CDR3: CAISTTETQYF

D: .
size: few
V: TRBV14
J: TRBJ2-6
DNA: TGTGCCAGCAGACGGAGCTCTGGGGCCAACGTCCTGACTTTC
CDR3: CASRRSSGANVLTF

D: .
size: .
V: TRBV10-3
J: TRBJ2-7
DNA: TGTGCCATCAGTGAGGGGGGAGGCAAGAACTACGAGCAGTACTTC
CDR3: CAISEGGGKNYEQYF